Detailed here is one T cell receptor beta chain. This sample stems from a study of blood T cell repertoires in COVID-19. At the level of the study: COVID-19 samples from acute and convalescent phases originated in the United States, Italy and Spain.

Using immunoSEQ multiplex PCR, the repertoire was profiled, and TCRdb retains in-frame clones only, with some absent. The sample holds about 200,000 clones, roughly 78% seen once. V was cut by 3 bases and J by 5 bases, with 17 bases left in between. CDR1 LNHNV and CDR2 YYDKDF come from the germline V gene (reference sequence). The CDR3 covers 15 residues. Specimen: peripheral blood. This chain joins TRBV15 and TRBJ2-7; D might be TRBD2 (5 bases). This receptor was obtained from a woman older than 75 with active or convalescent COVID-19. CDR3 loop: CATSREVMTLNEQYF. CDR3 nucleotides: TGTGCCACCAGCAGGGAGGTAATGACCCTAAACGAGCAGTACTTC.